The 32 T cell receptor beta chains below were found in one sample sequenced in a study of shared clonotypes between healthy human individuals. Data came from immunoSEQ multiplex PCR; TCRdb stores just in-frame clones and leaves some out. The table shows about 650,000 clones, with just under 97% occurring only once. CD45RO-negative, CCR7-selected cells formed the naive CD8 fraction, which excluded terminally differentiated effector memory CD45RA+ cells. The sequenced material came from naive CD8+ T cells sorted from blood. Source of these receptors: a woman aged 25 to 39 in good health.

The chain is built from TRBV28 and TRBJ2-7; no reliable D call. Germline CDR1 is MDHEN and CDR2 is SYDVKM. V was trimmed by 6 bases and J by 4 bases, leaving 16 bases between them. The CDR3 loop spans 14 amino acids. CDR3 DNA: TGTGCCAGCAGCCACCGTGTTACGCCGTACGAGCAGTACTTC. Protein sequence: CASSHRVTPYEQYF.

The chain combines TRBV27 with TRBJ2-1; 15 nucleotides match TRBD2. In germline, CDR1 is MNHEY, CDR2 SMNVEV (reference sequence). Trimming took 5 bases from V and 4 from J; bases not matched to a gene: 3. The CDR3 consists of 16 residues. The DNA of the CDR3 is TGTGCCAGCAGTCCTGGGACTAGCGGGGGGTACAATGAGCAGTTCTTC. Its protein is CASSPGTSGGYNEQFF.

Remarks on this clone: This same CDR3 is encoded by further DNA sequences in the sample. The V gene is TRBV13, the J gene TRBJ2-7, with D possibly TRBD1 on 6 matching bases. Per the germline V gene, CDR1 is PRHDT and CDR2 is FYEKMQ (reference sequence). Trimming left V 5 bases short and J 4 bases short, with 12 bases between. CDR3 length: 13 amino acids. This CDR3 reads CASSLGRGYEQYF. The CDR3 DNA follows: TGTGCCAGCAGCCTGGGCAGGGGATACGAGCAGTACTTC.

On this clone itself: This sample includes further DNA sequences coding for the same CDR3. This sequence joins TRBV27 and TRBJ1-2, with D hard to call. V dropped 2 bases and J dropped 0 bases, with 4 bases sitting between them. CDR1 MNHEY and CDR2 SMNVEV come from the germline V gene (reference sequence). This CDR3 has 13 amino acids. The CDR3 spells CASSLGANYGYTF. The CDR3 bases are TGTGCCAGCAGTTTAGGAGCTAACTATGGCTACACCTTC.

Comment on this clone: Within the sample, other DNA sequences also encode this same CDR3. The rearrangement joins TRBV28 to TRBJ2-2; perhaps TRBD2 as D (5 bases). The CDR3 spans 13 residues. Trimming shortened V by 3 bases and J by 6 bases, and 8 bases separated the two germline ends. Per germline, CDR1 MDHEN and CDR2 SYDVKM. CDR3 in amino acids: CASSLRGSGELFF. The CDR3 coding sequence is TGTGCCAGCAGTTTGCGAGGGTCCGGGGAGCTGTTTTTT. Full variable domain (rest looked up from reference TRBV28 and TRBJ2-2): DVKVTQSSRYLVKRTGEKVFLECVQDMDHENMFWYRQDPGLGLRLIYFSYDVKMKEKGDIPEGYSVSREKKERFSLILESASTNQTSMYLCASSLRGSGELFFGEGSRLTVL.

The chain uses TRBV19 and TRBJ1-5; D remains ambiguous. Germline CDR1 is LNHDA and CDR2 is SQIVND (reference sequence). Trimming left V 3 bases short and J 3 bases short, with 18 bases between. The CDR3 spans 17 residues. The CDR3 spells CASSIWLTVPNNQPQHF. CDR3 nucleotide sequence: TGTGCCAGTAGTATTTGGTTGACCGTGCCTAACAATCAGCCCCAGCATTTT.

This clone was seen once. The chain links TRBV4-1 to TRBJ2-3; 12 bases are shared with TRBD2. Germline assignment: CDR1 MGHRA and CDR2 YSYEKL. V shed 1 base, J shed 5 bases, and the junction held 1 base outside the gene matches. The CDR3 contains 15 residues. CDR3 sequence (DNA): TGCGCCAGCAGCCAAGGACTAGCGGGAGTAGATACGCAGTATTTT. Its protein product is CASSQGLAGVDTQYF.

The J gene is TRBJ1-4, the V gene TRBV7-9, with D possibly TRBD1 on 5 matching bases. CDR3 length: 14 residues. Germline CDR1 and CDR2: SEHNR and FQNEAQ (reference sequence). The V gene lost 5 bases and the J gene lost 8 bases, with 15 bases spanning the gap. CDR3 DNA sequence: TGTGCCAGCAGCCCGGGGACCTCCGTCGAAAAACTGTTTTTT. Translating it yields CASSPGTSVEKLFF. The full variable domain, its missing parts supplied by reference TRBV7-9 and TRBJ1-4, is DTGVSQNPRHKITKRGQNVTFRCDPISEHNRLYWYRQTLGQGPEFLTYFQNEAQLEKSRLLSDRFSAERPKGSFSTLEIQRTEQGDSAMYLCASSPGTSVEKLFFGSGTQLSVL.

CDR3 residues: CASSWASANTDTQYF. The DNA of the CDR3 is TGTGCCAGCAGTTGGGCTAGCGCCAACACAGATACGCAGTATTTT. This chain uses TRBV27 with TRBJ2-3, with D maybe TRBD2 (6 bases). Germline loops: CDR1 MNHEY, CDR2 SMNVEV (reference sequence). V was cut by 4 bases and J by 2 bases, with 13 bases left in between. The CDR3 extends over 15 amino acids.

V is TRBV27 and J is TRBJ1-6, with D unclear. The germline V gene has CDR1 MNHEY and CDR2 SMNVEV (reference sequence). This CDR3 region has 14 residues. V lost 3 bases to trimming and J lost 13 bases, with 16 bases between them. As DNA, the CDR3 is TGTGCCAGCAGTTTTGGGCAGTCCCCTGACCCCCTCCACTTT. It is translated as CASSFGQSPDPLHF.

The chain recombines TRBV28 with TRBJ2-1; D possibly corresponds to TRBD2 (5 bases). The CDR3 is 16 amino acids. Germline V gene lookup returns CDR1 MDHEN and CDR2 SYDVKM. V was clipped by 6 bases and J by 3 bases, with 18 bases between them. CDR3 bases: TGTGCCAGCAGCAGTTTTGCGGGTTCGATCTACAATGAGCAGTTCTTC. This encodes CASSSFAGSIYNEQFF.

In its sample, this clone was seen once. The chain has TRBV27 and TRBJ1-4; the D is unclear. Germline-derived CDR1 and CDR2 are MNHEY and SMNVEV (reference sequence). This CDR3 region has 13 residues. Trimming cost V 7 bases and J 7 bases, with 13 bases left between them. CDR3: CASTNLGSEKLFF. The CDR3 DNA reads as TGTGCCAGCACGAACTTGGGGAGTGAAAAACTGTTTTTT.

This clone was picked up a small number of times. The sample carries other DNA sequences with the same CDR3. The chain joins TRBV27 to TRBJ1-5; D is uncertain. The germline CDR1 and CDR2 sequences are MNHEY and SMNVEV (reference sequence). The CDR3 loop spans 13 amino acids. V lost 1 base and J lost 2, with 3 bases in between. This CDR3 reads CASSLLGNQPQHF. CDR3 DNA sequence: TGTGCCAGCAGTTTATTGGGCAATCAGCCCCAGCATTTT.

The chain couples TRBV19 to TRBJ2-1, with a possible D match to TRBD1 (6 bases). This CDR3 comprises 17 residues. CDR1 is LNHDA and CDR2 is SQIVND in the germline V gene (reference sequence). Trimming shortened V by 1 base and J by 6 bases, and 19 bases separated the two germline ends. CDR3 amino acids: CASSIAPSEEGVNEQFF. The DNA of the CDR3 is TGTGCCAGTAGTATAGCCCCCTCAGAAGAGGGGGTCAATGAGCAGTTCTTC.

The J gene is TRBJ2-7, the V gene TRBV21-1; TRBD1 reflects the table's D call only, with no check against the DNA. TRBV21-1 is an annotated pseudogene. CDR3 length: 15 amino acids. In DNA, the CDR3 is TGTGCCAGCAGCACCCCTTACGGACAGCCCGCCGAGCAGTACTTC. Protein: CASSTPYGQPAEQYF.

This chain uses TRBV7-9 with TRBJ2-1; 13 bases are a match to TRBD2. CDR1 is SEHNR and CDR2 is FQNEAQ in the germline V gene (reference sequence). Unmatched junction bases numbered 6, after V lost 4 bases and J lost 0 bases. This CDR3 has 18 residues. For the CDR3, the DNA is TGTGCCAGCAGCTATACTAGCGGGAGGGCGGCCTCCTACAATGAGCAGTTCTTC. Translated, it gives CASSYTSGRAASYNEQFF.

CDR3 sequence reads: CASSYLKGTGELFF. CDR3 DNA sequence: TGTGCCAGCAGTTACCTCAAGGGCACCGGGGAGCTGTTTTTT. The V gene is TRBV6-5, the J gene TRBJ2-2; no reliable D call. Trimming stripped 2 bases from V and 4 bases from J, with 8 bases between. This CDR3 spans 14 amino acids. CDR1 MNHEY and CDR2 SVGAGI come from the germline V gene.

This chain joins TRBV7-9 and TRBJ2-5; D gene ambiguous. The germline V gene has CDR1 SEHNR and CDR2 FQNEAQ (reference sequence). The CDR3 extends over 13 amino acids. The V gene lost 1 base and the J gene lost 5 bases, with 8 bases spanning the gap. The CDR3 DNA follows: TGTGCCAGCAGCTTAGTGGTCGGGGAGACCCAGTACTTC. This gives the protein CASSLVVGETQYF.

This clone was counted once. This chain uses TRBV10-3 with TRBJ1-1; D not certain. CDR1 and CDR2 from the germline V gene are ENHRY and SYGVKD. Trimming removed 10 bases from V and 0 bases from J, with 15 bases in between. The CDR3 consists of 14 residues. CDR3 sequence reads: CATGVERMNTEAFF. CDR3 nucleotides: TGTGCCACCGGCGTCGAACGGATGAACACTGAAGCTTTCTTT.

The V gene is TRBV10-3, the J gene TRBJ2-7, with TRBD2 matching over 13 bases. V shed 2 bases, J shed 4 bases, and the junction held 2 bases outside the gene matches. Germline V lookup: CDR1 ENHRY, CDR2 SYGVKD. This CDR3 has 15 residues. CDR3 in amino acids: CAISETSGRGYEQYF. In DNA form, the CDR3 reads TGTGCCATCAGTGAGACTAGCGGGAGGGGGTACGAGCAGTACTTC.

V usage is TRBV9 and J usage is TRBJ2-2; the D gene is possibly TRBD2 (6 bases). Germline V gives CDR1 SGDLS, CDR2 YYNGEE. The CDR3 runs 15 residues. Deletions cut 0 bases from V and 5 bases from J, with 11 bases between. CDR3 in DNA: TGTGCCAGCAGCGTAGATGGTAGCGGTACCGGGGAGCTGTTTTTT. Its protein is CASSVDGSGTGELFF.

The chain recombines TRBV6-1 with TRBJ1-5, with D tentatively TRBD1 (6 bases). CDR3 length equals 14 residues. The germline V and J ends were trimmed by 6 bases and 6 bases, with 15 bases remaining between them. Germline V CDR1 and CDR2: MNHNS, SASEGT. The CDR3 region is CASSSTGMSQPQHF. The DNA of the CDR3 is TGTGCCAGCAGCAGTACAGGGATGAGTCAGCCCCAGCATTTT.

Concerning this clone: Other DNA variants within this sample encode the same CDR3. The chain joins TRBV15 to TRBJ2-1; D not certain. The CDR3 runs 12 residues. Germline V CDR1 and CDR2: LNHNV, YYDKDF (reference sequence). V gave up 6 bases and J gave up 4 bases, with 7 bases separating them. This CDR3 reads CATSDGYNEQFF. The CDR3 DNA reads as TGTGCCACCAGTGACGGGTACAATGAGCAGTTCTTC.

The gene calls are TRBV5-8 and TRBJ1-5; no reliable D call. The ends were cut back, 1 base at V and 6 bases at J, with 11 bases in the middle. The CDR3 is 14 residues long. The germline CDR1 and CDR2 sequences are SGHTS and YDEGEE. CDR3 DNA: TGTGCCAGCAGCTTGCCCCATTCCGCTCAGCCCCAGCATTTT. Amino acid sequence: CASSLPHSAQPQHF.

The genes are TRBV11-2 and TRBJ1-1; D is undetermined. Trimming shortened V by 3 bases and J by 5 bases, and 19 bases separated the two germline ends. The CDR3 is made up of 16 amino acids. The germline gives CDR1 SGHAT, CDR2 FQNNGV. The CDR3 DNA is TGTGCCAGCAGCTTTCGGAAACGGGGATCCGAAACTGAAGCTTTCTTT. The encoded protein is CASSFRKRGSETEAFF.

The J gene is TRBJ2-2, the V gene TRBV7-9; D gene uncertain. Trimming removed 5 bases from V and 8 bases from J, with 9 bases in between. Germline V CDR1 and CDR2: SEHNR, FQNEAQ (reference sequence). The CDR3 runs to 12 residues. The CDR3 here is CASSAMNGELFF. The CDR3 DNA sequence: TGTGCCAGCAGCGCCATGAATGGGGAGCTGTTTTTT.

On this clone: Other DNA sequences of this sample code for an identical CDR3. V is TRBV29-1 and J is TRBJ2-1, with D uncertain. CDR3 length: 13 residues. Deletions cut 4 bases from V and 6 bases from J, with 13 bases between. Germline V gene data show CDR1 as SQVTM and CDR2 as ANQGSEA. This chain's CDR3 is CSVGGQSGNEQFF. The CDR3 DNA follows: TGCAGCGTTGGTGGTCAGTCGGGCAATGAGCAGTTCTTC.

CDR3 protein: CASKNSDRHRPGNTIYF. The DNA for the CDR3 is TGCGCCAGCAAGAACTCGGACAGGCATCGTCCTGGAAACACCATATATTTT. The rearrangement joins TRBV10-2 to TRBJ1-3, with 7 bases identical to TRBD1. The CDR3 length is 17 residues. J was trimmed by 2 bases and V by 7 bases; bases with no gene match: 14. In germline, CDR1 is WSHSY, CDR2 SAAADI.

The chain joins TRBV14 to TRBJ2-1; D perhaps matches TRBD1 (6 bases). The CDR3 length is 16 residues. Germline CDR1 SGHDN, CDR2 FVKESK. Between the trimmed V and J ends, which lost 6 bases and 10 bases, there was a span of 25 bases. The chain's CDR3 is CASRLGPDSYPREQFF. The CDR3 bases are TGTGCCAGCAGGTTGGGCCCGGACAGCTACCCTAGAGAGCAGTTCTTC.

The chain carries TRBV28 and TRBJ1-4, with D unresolved. From germline, CDR1 is MDHEN and CDR2 SYDVKM. This CDR3 region has 15 residues. Trimming took 6 bases from V and 6 from J, leaving 17 bases between them. Here the CDR3 DNA reads TGTGCCAGCAGCTCTGCGCTAGCGGGATATGAAAAACTGTTTTTT. Its protein product is CASSSALAGYEKLFF.

This clone was seen a single time. The chain joins TRBV4-1 to TRBJ2-2; the D is unclear. This CDR3 region has 14 residues. Trimming removed 2 bases at V and 4 bases at J, with 8 bases between. Germline-derived CDR1 and CDR2 are MGHRA and YSYEKL. This chain's CDR3 is CASSQFWSTGELFF. In DNA, the CDR3 is TGCGCCAGCAGCCAATTCTGGTCCACCGGGGAGCTGTTTTTT.

The chain has TRBV5-1 and TRBJ2-2; a possible D gene is TRBD2 (5 bases). Germline V gives CDR1 SGHRS, CDR2 YFSETQ. There are 17 residues in the CDR3. Trimming took off 5 bases at V and 4 bases at J, with 21 bases between the two ends. The CDR3 sequence is CASRGNSRGMSTGELFF. Here the CDR3 DNA reads TGCGCCAGCAGAGGGAATAGTAGAGGGATGTCCACCGGGGAGCTGTTTTTT.